The 32 T cell receptor beta chains listed next were all sequenced from one sample in a study of cytomegalovirus exposure and HLA in healthy donors (dated by TCRdb to the late 2010s). Libraries were prepared through the immunoSEQ multiplex PCR assay. For the multiplex PCR, a mixture combining 60 forward primers for TCR Vbeta segments and 13 reverse primers for TCR Jbeta segments was used. The table comes from immuneACCESS by way of TCRdb, which keeps in-frame sequences with V and J called. Part of the clones is missing from these tables; in studies checked, under half for an unresolved V gene and the rest for unknown reasons. Counted in this sample were around 94,000 clones; roughly 86% of them appeared once. Around a tenth of the sample rests with the top ten. The sequenced material came from PBMCs. Source of these receptors: a human donor in good health.

This chain uses TRBV7-2 with TRBJ1-2; D gene uncertain. CDR3 length equals 14 residues. Germline loops: CDR1 SGHTA, CDR2 FQGNSA. V was clipped by 0 bases and J by 3 bases, with 8 bases between them. The CDR3 spells CASSLAAEDYGYTF. The CDR3 coding sequence is TGTGCCAGCAGCTTAGCGGCCGAAGACTATGGCTACACCTTC. Supplemented by reference TRBV7-2 and TRBJ1-2, the full variable domain reads GAGVSQSPSNKVTEKGKDVELRCDPISGHTALYWYRQSLGQGLEFLIYFQGNSAPDKSGLPSDRFSAERTGGSVSTLTIQRTQQEDSAVYLCASSLAAEDYGYTFGSGTRLTVV.

CDR3 region: CASSGTGRNQPQHF. CDR3 nucleotides: TGTGCCAGCAGCGGGACAGGGCGTAATCAGCCCCAGCATTTT. The J gene is TRBJ1-5, the V gene TRBV9; 8 positions match TRBD1. CDR1 is SGDLS and CDR2 is YYNGEE in the germline V gene. The V gene end was trimmed by 3 bases and the J gene end by 4 bases; junction bases not matched to a gene: 3. CDR3 length: 14 amino acids.

The chain couples TRBV19 to TRBJ1-5, with TRBD1 matching over 11 bases. The CDR3 is 16 residues long. CDR1 is LNHDA, CDR2 SQIVND, per germline (reference sequence). V trimming: 6 bases; J trimming: 4 bases; junction bases outside the gene matches: 8. Written as DNA, the CDR3 is TGTGCCAGTAGAAGTGTGGACAGGGGGCGGAATCAGCCCCAGCATTTT. This codes for CASRSVDRGRNQPQHF.

J is TRBJ1-5 and V is TRBV29-1; D is undetermined. The ends were cut back, 6 bases at V and 6 bases at J, with 15 bases in the middle. CDR1 SQVTM and CDR2 ANQGSEA come from the germline V gene. There are 13 residues in the CDR3. The CDR3 coding sequence is TGCAGCGTCGGTACAGTATCAGGTCAGCCCCAGCATTTT. It yields the protein CSVGTVSGQPQHF.

This chain connects TRBV29-1 to TRBJ2-3; D unresolved. This CDR3 has 10 residues. Trimming took off 6 bases at V and 6 bases at J, with 7 bases between the two ends. Germline V CDR1 and CDR2: SQVTM, ANQGSEA. The CDR3 region has the DNA TGCAGCGTGCACGGGGATACGCAGTATTTT. Its translation: CSVHGDTQYF.

CDR3 loop: CASSGTVTNTEAFF. The CDR3 DNA is TGTGCCAGCAGCGGTACAGTTACGAACACTGAAGCTTTCTTT. This chain links TRBV9 with TRBJ1-1; D call uncertain. The V end was cut by 3 bases, the J end by 1 base, with 10 bases between. This CDR3 has 14 residues. Germline CDR1 is SGDLS and CDR2 is YYNGEE. The full variable domain, its missing parts supplied by reference TRBV9 and TRBJ1-1, is DSGVTQTPKHLITATGQRVTLRCSPRSGDLSVYWYQQSLDQGLQFLIQYYNGEERAKGNILERFSAQQFPDLHSELNLSSLELGDSALYFCASSGTVTNTEAFFGQGTRLTVV.

This sequence joins TRBV14 and TRBJ2-7; 10 bases are shared with TRBD1. The trim removed 2 bases at V and 3 bases at J, leaving 7 bases unmatched. The germline gives CDR1 SGHDN, CDR2 FVKESK. The CDR3 consists of 16 residues. CDR3 loop: CASSQIDRGLYYEQYF. The CDR3 nucleotides are TGTGCCAGCAGCCAAATCGACAGGGGGCTATACTACGAGCAGTACTTC.

The chain links TRBV5-1 to TRBJ2-7; D gene ambiguous. The V gene lost 6 bases and the J gene lost 2 bases, with 15 bases spanning the gap. The CDR3 sequence is 14 residues long. Looked up from germline, CDR1 is SGHRS and CDR2 is YFSETQ. CDR3 DNA: TGCGCCAGCAAACCTGGGCTGCCGACCTACGAGCAGTACTTC. Translating it yields CASKPGLPTYEQYF.

This rearrangement joins TRBV6-6 to TRBJ1-1; D is ambiguous. V shed 2 bases and J shed 3 bases, with 7 bases lying between them. The CDR3 consists of 13 residues. Looked up from germline, CDR1 is MNHNY and CDR2 is SVGAGI (reference sequence). The CDR3 DNA sequence: TGTGCCAGCAGTTACGAGGTGTACACTGAAGCTTTCTTT. It specifies CASSYEVYTEAFF.

The chain combines TRBV27 with TRBJ2-5; D is perhaps TRBD2 (6 bases). Trimming shortened V by 3 bases and J by 1 base, and 12 bases separated the two germline ends. CDR1 is MNHEY, CDR2 SMNVEV, per germline (reference sequence). This CDR3 has 15 amino acids. The CDR3, as DNA: TGTGCCAGCAGTTTGGAGGGTTTACCCCAAGAGACCCAGTACTTC. It codes for CASSLEGLPQETQYF.

The chain is built from TRBV15 and TRBJ2-5; 7 bases match TRBD2. The V gene's germline CDR1 is LNHNV and CDR2 YYDKDF (reference sequence). Trimming removed 2 bases from V and 5 bases from J; junction bases left unmatched: 2. This CDR3 has 13 amino acids. In DNA form, the CDR3 reads TGTGCCACCAGCAGATTCGGGGGGGAGACCCAGTACTTC. Its protein product is CATSRFGGETQYF.

The rearrangement uses TRBV18 and TRBJ2-5; 7 nucleotides line up with TRBD1. This CDR3 is 15 amino acids long. Germline V gene sequence: CDR1 KGHSH, CDR2 LQKENI. The trim removed 2 bases at V and 5 bases at J, leaving 8 bases unmatched. The CDR3, as DNA: TGTGCCAGCTCACCAGACAGGGATGCTAGGGAGACCCAGTACTTC. Protein: CASSPDRDARETQYF.

This rearrangement joins TRBV18 to TRBJ1-5; D gene uncertain. The CDR3 length is 12 residues. V gave up 6 bases and J gave up 0 bases, with 3 bases separating them. Germline values: CDR1 KGHSH, CDR2 LQKENI. CDR3 region: CASSNSNQPQHF. For the CDR3, the DNA is TGTGCCAGCTCTAATAGCAATCAGCCCCAGCATTTT.

This chain joins TRBV4-3 and TRBJ2-2, with no clear D. This CDR3 comprises 15 residues. Germline values: CDR1 LGHNA, CDR2 YSLEER. With 4 bases removed from V and 6 bases from J, the gap between germline ends came to 15 bases. The CDR3 bases are TGCGCCAGCAGCCGCGAGCAGGCCTTCGCCGGGGAGCTGTTTTTT. Its protein product is CASSREQAFAGELFF.

The chain uses TRBV28 and TRBJ1-6; TRBD1 might be the D (6 bases). The V gene lost 9 bases and the J gene lost 6 bases, with 12 bases spanning the gap. The germline CDR1 and CDR2 sequences are MDHEN and SYDVKM. This CDR3 spans 13 amino acids. The CDR3 DNA is TGTGCCAGTACAAGAGGGGGTAATTCACCCCTCCACTTT. It yields the protein CASTRGGNSPLHF.

V usage is TRBV19 and J usage is TRBJ2-5; 7 nucleotides align to TRBD1. V shed 5 bases and J 4 bases; nucleotides not matched to a gene: 16. CDR1 and CDR2 from the germline V gene are LNHDA and SQIVND (reference sequence). The CDR3 length is 17 residues. CDR3 sequence (DNA): TGTGCCAGTAGTGTTGGCGTTGGACAGGTGGGGAGAGAGACCCAGTACTTC. This gives the protein CASSVGVGQVGRETQYF. Filled out from reference TRBV19 and TRBJ2-5, the complete variable domain reads DGGITQSPKYLFRKEGQNVTLSCEQNLNHDAMYWYRQDPGQGLRLIYYSQIVNDFQKGDIAEGYSVSREKKESFPLTVTSAQKNPTAFYLCASSVGVGQVGRETQYFGPGTRLLVL.

J is TRBJ2-2 and V is TRBV7-3; D is possibly TRBD1 (6 bases). Trimming shortened V by 1 base and J by 6 bases, and 12 bases separated the two germline ends. Germline V gives CDR1 SGHTA, CDR2 FQGTGA. This CDR3 has 15 amino acids. CDR3 nucleotides: TGTGCCAGCAGCTTAAAACAGGGATTGGCCGGGGAGCTGTTTTTT. It specifies CASSLKQGLAGELFF.

The rearrangement joins TRBV27 to TRBJ1-2; D perhaps matches TRBD1 (6 bases). The CDR3 runs 14 residues. V gave up 3 bases and J gave up 4 bases, with 12 bases separating them. The germline CDR1 and CDR2 sequences are MNHEY and SMNVEV (reference sequence). This chain's CDR3 is CASSLQGLGYGYTF. In DNA form, the CDR3 reads TGTGCCAGCAGTTTGCAGGGGTTGGGCTATGGCTACACCTTC.

Only a few counts were recorded for this clone. The V and J genes are TRBV28 and TRBJ1-5; D might be TRBD1 (5 bases). Trimming pared 5 bases from V and 3 bases from J, leaving 17 bases between. The CDR3 spans 16 residues. Per germline, CDR1 MDHEN and CDR2 SYDVKM. The CDR3 is CASSLPGAGSNQPQHF. CDR3 nucleotide sequence: TGTGCCAGCAGTCTCCCAGGAGCAGGGTCCAATCAGCCCCAGCATTTT.

This clone was counted once. This chain connects TRBV11-3 to TRBJ1-3, with D possibly matching TRBD1 (6 bases). This CDR3 region has 13 residues. V was pared by 8 bases and J by 2 bases, with 10 bases between. The germline V gene has CDR1 SGHNT and CDR2 YENEEA. The CDR3 sequence is CASSGGPGNTIYF. As DNA, the CDR3 is TGTGCCAGCTCGGGGGGGCCTGGAAACACCATATATTTT.

V usage is TRBV6-5 and J usage is TRBJ2-3, with D perhaps TRBD2 (5 bases). The CDR3 spans 14 residues. Per germline, CDR1 MNHEY and CDR2 SVGAGI. V lost 2 bases, J lost 2 bases, and 8 bases lay in between. The CDR3 nucleotides read TGTGCCAGCAGTTACAGGAGGTACACAGATACGCAGTATTTT. Translated, it gives CASSYRRYTDTQYF.

This sequence joins TRBV7-2 and TRBJ2-2, with 8 bases fitting TRBD2. The ends lost 5 bases at V and 4 bases at J; junction bases unmatched: 9. Looked up from germline, CDR1 is SGHTA and CDR2 is FQGNSA. The CDR3 runs to 16 residues. CDR3 nucleotide sequence: TGTGCCAGCAGCCTCGTTCTAAGCGGGGGCACCGGGGAGCTGTTTTTT. Protein sequence: CASSLVLSGGTGELFF.

The chain uses TRBV27 and TRBJ2-2; 9 positions match TRBD1. The length of the CDR3 is 15 residues. The germline V gene encodes CDR1 MNHEY and CDR2 SMNVEV (reference sequence). After removal of 8 bases from V and 1 base from J, the junction contained 5 bases not matched to a gene. DNA for the CDR3: TGTGCCAGCCGGACAGGGGATAGGAACACCGGGGAGCTGTTTTTT. This encodes CASRTGDRNTGELFF.

The chain combines TRBV27 with TRBJ1-2, with TRBD1 as a possible D gene (6 bases). Trimming cost V 7 bases and J 4 bases, with 16 bases left between them. Germline CDR1 is MNHEY and CDR2 is SMNVEV (reference sequence). This CDR3 contains 14 residues. The CDR3 loop is CASKIRQVGYGYTF. The CDR3, as DNA: TGTGCCAGCAAAATCCGACAGGTGGGCTATGGCTACACCTTC.

CDR3: CASSASGSYHNEQFF. The CDR3 nucleotides are TGTGCCAGCAGTGCGAGCGGGAGTTACCACAATGAGCAGTTCTTC. This chain joins TRBV25-1 and TRBJ2-1; the match to TRBD2 covers 8 bases. Trimming took 4 bases from V and 5 from J; bases not matched to a gene: 7. The CDR3 length is 15 residues. The germline CDR1 and CDR2 sequences are MGHDK and SYGVNS.

The chain combines TRBV7-3 with TRBJ1-1, with a weak D call TRBD1 (6 bases). Trimming stripped 5 bases from V and 4 bases from J, with 14 bases between. The CDR3 is made up of 14 amino acids. Germline V gene lookup returns CDR1 SGHTA and CDR2 FQGTGA. The CDR3 protein is CASSRGGASTEAFF. CDR3 nucleotides: TGTGCCAGCAGCAGGGGGGGGGCTAGCACTGAAGCTTTCTTT.

The rearrangement joins TRBV4-3 to TRBJ1-1; 7 bases fit TRBD1. V shed 2 bases, J shed 3 bases, and the junction held 6 bases outside the gene matches. CDR3 length equals 15 residues. From germline, CDR1 is LGHNA and CDR2 YSLEER. CDR3 DNA: TGCGCCAGCAGCCAACTACAGGGGACGGACACTGAAGCTTTCTTT. Translated, it gives CASSQLQGTDTEAFF.

The chain is built from TRBV19 and TRBJ2-3; D call uncertain. This CDR3 is 15 amino acids long. CDR1 LNHDA and CDR2 SQIVND come from the germline V gene (reference sequence). Trimming cost V 7 bases and J 1 base, with 15 bases left between them. The CDR3 DNA reads TGTGCCAGTACCTCACCCTCGGAGCGCACAGATACGCAGTATTTT. This gives the protein CASTSPSERTDTQYF.

DNA of the CDR3: TGTGCCAGCAGTGTGGAGAGCGGGAGATTCGGCACAGATACGCAGTATTTT. Translation gives CASSVESGRFGTDTQYF. The rearrangement links TRBV2 to TRBJ2-3; 8 bases line up with TRBD2. The CDR3 has 17 residues. Germline CDR1 and CDR2: SNHLY and FYNNEI. Germline trimming cut 4 bases from V and 1 base from J; bases unmatched to any gene: 10.

The CDR3 region has the DNA TGTGCCAGCAGCCCGGGAACAGGGGGGACTAATGAAAAACTGTTTTTT. It encodes CASSPGTGGTNEKLFF. V is TRBV7-8 and J is TRBJ1-4; 8 bases fit TRBD1. The CDR3 is 16 residues long. Germline lookup yields CDR1 SGHVS and CDR2 FQNEAQ. V gave up 5 bases and J gave up 2 bases; unmatched junction bases: 7.

The chain links TRBV5-1 to TRBJ2-7, with 10 bases that match TRBD2. V lost 4 bases and J lost 6; bases outside the gene matches: 4. Germline V gene sequence: CDR1 SGHRS, CDR2 YFSETQ. This CDR3 contains 13 residues. CDR3 in DNA: TGCGCCAGCAGCACGGGACTAGCGACCGAGCAGTACTTC. Protein: CASSTGLATEQYF.

The genes are TRBV2 and TRBJ2-1; TRBD1 matches at 8 bases. CDR1 is SNHLY and CDR2 is FYNNEI in the germline V gene. The CDR3 is 13 residues long. After removal of 5 bases from V and 12 bases from J, the junction contained 9 bases not matched to a gene. DNA of the CDR3: TGTGCCAGCAGTCAGACAGGGGTGTTAGGGCAGTTCTTC. Translated, it gives CASSQTGVLGQFF.